Each of the 22 T cell receptor beta chains below was sequenced from the same sample in a study of Ad26.COV2.S vaccination and SARS-CoV-2 variants. Sequencing was performed with immunoSEQ multiplex PCR; in TCRdb, only in-frame clones are kept and a portion is missing. The sample carries hundreds of thousands of clones, around 86% recorded once. The treatment denotes: some 20 received Ad26.COV2.S at low or high dose, single or two shots; five or six received placebo; per-sample allocation not given. Day 63 after the first vaccine or placebo injection was the time point for sampling. The sample in question was peripheral blood, obtained in a trial of Ad26.COV2.S vaccine versus placebo. The receptors originated from a person between 18 and 65 years old who received the Ad26.COV2.S COVID-19 vaccine or a placebo.

The CDR3 sequence: CASSLGQGSPGLYEQYF. The CDR3 nucleotides are TGTGCCAGCAGCTTAGGACAGGGGTCCCCCGGCCTCTACGAGCAGTACTTC. The chain is built from TRBV7-9 and TRBJ2-7; TRBD1 aligns across 8 bases. The CDR3 runs 17 residues. CDR1 SEHNR and CDR2 FQNEAQ come from the germline V gene (reference sequence). V shed 1 base, J shed 3 bases, and the junction held 11 bases outside the gene matches.

The chain has TRBV5-1 and TRBJ2-1, with D perhaps being TRBD1 or TRBD2 (5 bases each). The CDR3 contains 13 residues. V lost 4 bases and J lost 6, with 11 bases in between. The germline CDR1 and CDR2 sequences are SGHRS and YFSETQ. CDR3 in amino acids: CASSPLGGNEQFF. CDR3 coding DNA: TGCGCCAGCAGCCCCCTTGGGGGCAATGAGCAGTTCTTC.

The rearrangement uses TRBV30 and TRBJ1-1, with D uncertain. Germline-derived CDR1 and CDR2 are GTSNPN and SVGIG (reference sequence). This CDR3 has 14 amino acids. V shed 4 bases and J shed 6 bases, with 18 bases lying between them. As DNA, the CDR3 is TGTGCCTGGAACCCGGGCTGGGAGTTCCCTGAAGCTTTCTTT. As protein: CAWNPGWEFPEAFF.

The rearrangement joins TRBV12-5 to TRBJ2-7; 10 bases match TRBD1. V gave up 7 bases and J gave up 1 base; unmatched junction bases: 13. Germline-derived CDR1 and CDR2 are LGHNT and FRNRAP. This CDR3 region has 17 residues. CDR3 in DNA: TGTGCTAGTGCCACGACAGGGGGCACGTTGGGATCCTACGAGCAGTACTTC. It codes for CASATTGGTLGSYEQYF.

This chain links TRBV9 with TRBJ2-2; TRBD1 aligns across 7 bases. The CDR3 consists of 15 residues. Germline V lookup: CDR1 SGDLS, CDR2 YYNGEE. Trimming took 0 bases from V and 6 from J; bases not matched to a gene: 5. The CDR3 coding sequence is TGTGCCAGCAGCGTAGAAGGGACAGCCCCCGGGGAGCTGTTTTTT. The encoded protein is CASSVEGTAPGELFF.

The V and J genes are TRBV6-1 and TRBJ1-6; 7 bases map to TRBD1. The CDR3 consists of 15 residues. Unmatched junction bases numbered 4, after V lost 2 bases and J lost 6 bases. Germline V lookup: CDR1 MNHNS, CDR2 SASEGT. The CDR3 sequence is CASSERQGPNSPLHF. DNA of the CDR3: TGTGCCAGCAGTGAAAGACAGGGACCTAATTCACCCCTCCACTTT.

This chain links TRBV12-3 or TRBV12-4 with TRBJ2-3; unclear D gene. The CDR3 loop spans 13 amino acids. V was shortened by 6 bases and J by 0 bases, with 7 bases between the two germline ends. CDR3 DNA: TGTGCCAGCAGCCCTCTTAGCACAGATACGCAGTATTTT. The encoded protein is CASSPLSTDTQYF.

This sequence joins TRBV6-2 or TRBV6-3 and TRBJ2-2, with 10 bases identical to TRBD2. The CDR3 sequence is 15 residues long. Looked up from germline, CDR1 is MNHEY and CDR2 is SVGEGT. V lost 5 bases and J lost 6; bases outside the gene matches: 6. CDR3 DNA: TGTGCCAGCAGTGCCGTCCTAGCGGGGGCCGGGGAGCTGTTTTTT. Amino acid sequence: CASSAVLAGAGELFF.

The V call is TRBV6-5, the J call TRBJ1-1; D is possibly TRBD1 (5 bases). The CDR3 runs to 13 residues. Germline CDR1 reads MNHEY; CDR2 reads SVGAGI. Between the trimmed V and J ends, which lost 8 bases and 2 bases, there was a span of 12 bases. CDR3 protein: CASGPRVNTEAFF. In DNA form, the CDR3 reads TGTGCCAGCGGGCCCAGGGTTAACACTGAAGCTTTCTTT.

The chain links TRBV7-8 to TRBJ2-3; a possible D gene is TRBD1 (5 bases). This CDR3 comprises 15 residues. Trimming cost V 1 base and J 4 bases, with 12 bases left between them. From germline, CDR1 is SGHVS and CDR2 FQNEAQ. CDR3 sequence reads: CASSLGAGHPDTQYF. CDR3 DNA: TGTGCCAGCAGCTTAGGTGCAGGACACCCAGATACGCAGTATTTT.

This clone has a handful of counts. The chain links TRBV4-1 to TRBJ1-5; D is unclear. This CDR3 region has 15 residues. V was clipped by 5 bases and J by 1 base, with 12 bases between them. Germline CDR1 and CDR2: MGHRA and YSYEKL. CDR3: CASSVGRASNQPQHF. DNA for the CDR3: TGCGCCAGCAGCGTAGGCCGGGCCAGCAATCAGCCCCAGCATTTT.

The chain joins TRBV5-1 to TRBJ1-6; D is unclear. V shed 0 bases and J shed 0 bases, with 7 bases lying between them. Germline V gives CDR1 SGHRS, CDR2 YFSETQ. The CDR3 has 16 residues. CDR3 loop: CASSLGESSYNSPLHF. DNA for the CDR3: TGCGCCAGCAGCTTGGGAGAGAGCTCCTATAATTCACCCCTCCACTTT.

The chain has TRBV5-6 and TRBJ1-4; the D is unclear. The CDR3 contains 16 residues. Germline V gene sequence: CDR1 SGHDT, CDR2 YYEEEE. Trimming left V 0 bases short and J 4 bases short, with 13 bases between. CDR3 nucleotides: TGTGCCAGCAGCTTGGATCCAGGACTGATTAATGAAAAACTGTTTTTT. Translating gives CASSLDPGLINEKLFF.

The CDR3 loop reads CASTIQGGNTEAFF. The CDR3 DNA follows: TGTGCCAGCACTATACAGGGGGGGAACACTGAAGCTTTCTTT. The rearrangement uses TRBV6-6 and TRBJ1-1; TRBD1 agrees at 8 bases. The CDR3 has 14 residues. The V gene's germline CDR1 is MNHNY and CDR2 SVGAGI (reference sequence). The junction had 5 bases not matched to a gene; V was cut back by 7 bases and J by 1 base.

The chain links TRBV9 to TRBJ1-2, with D possibly being TRBD1 (5 bases). Germline loops: CDR1 SGDLS, CDR2 YYNGEE. V was cut by 4 bases and J by 6 bases, with 13 bases left in between. CDR3 size: 13 residues. CDR3 DNA: TGTGCCAGCAGCCCCCGGGACCGCGATGGCTACACCTTC. This sequence encodes CASSPRDRDGYTF.

V and J are TRBV5-1 and TRBJ2-7; D is unclear. Trimming took 0 bases from V and 0 from J, leaving 7 bases between them. The CDR3 totals 14 residues. Germline V lookup: CDR1 SGHRS, CDR2 YFSETQ. CDR3 in DNA: TGCGCCAGCAGCTTGGCCGTCGGCTCCTACGAGCAGTACTTC. Translation gives CASSLAVGSYEQYF.

The chain is built from TRBV11-2 and TRBJ2-7; 7 nucleotides match TRBD1. The CDR3 spans 15 residues. After removal of 3 bases from V and 6 bases from J, the junction contained 11 bases not matched to a gene. Germline-derived CDR1 and CDR2 are SGHAT and FQNNGV. The CDR3 DNA sequence: TGTGCCAGCAGCTTTAATCCGGGACAGTCGAGCGAGCAGTACTTC. It translates to CASSFNPGQSSEQYF.

The chain recombines TRBV4-3 with TRBJ2-2; 8 bases line up with TRBD2. Germline CDR1 reads LGHNA; CDR2 reads YSLEER. The V gene end was trimmed by 0 bases and the J gene end by 5 bases; junction bases not matched to a gene: 5. The CDR3 loop spans 16 amino acids. The CDR3 protein is CASSQETGGATGELFF. CDR3 nucleotides: TGCGCCAGCAGCCAAGAAACGGGGGGGGCGACCGGGGAGCTGTTTTTT.

The chain carries TRBV6-2 or TRBV6-3 and TRBJ2-1; 9 bases are a match to TRBD2. The CDR3 length is 16 residues. CDR1 and CDR2 from the germline V gene are MNHEY and SVGEGT. The V gene end was trimmed by 2 bases and the J gene end by 7 bases; junction bases not matched to a gene: 9. The DNA for the CDR3 is TGTGCCAGCAGTTACCGACTAGCGGCTTCTTGGAATGAGCAGTTCTTC. Translation gives CASSYRLAASWNEQFF.

The chain recombines TRBV19 with TRBJ1-5, with unresolved D. Trimming stripped 3 bases from V and 0 bases from J, with 6 bases between. Germline V CDR1 and CDR2: LNHDA, SQIVND (reference sequence). The length of the CDR3 is 14 residues. The CDR3 DNA reads TGTGCCAGTAGTATCGGTTATAGCAATCAGCCCCAGCATTTT. Translated: CASSIGYSNQPQHF. Combining the CDR3 with reference TRBV19 and TRBJ1-5 gives the whole variable domain DGGITQSPKYLFRKEGQNVTLSCEQNLNHDAMYWYRQDPGQGLRLIYYSQIVNDFQKGDIAEGYSVSREKKESFPLTVTSAQKNPTAFYLCASSIGYSNQPQHFGDGTRLSIL.

The chain carries TRBV5-1 and TRBJ1-3; possible D gene TRBD1, 5 bases. Germline V gene lookup returns CDR1 SGHRS and CDR2 YFSETQ. The CDR3 spans 15 residues. V was shortened by 0 bases and J by 4 bases, with 11 bases between the two germline ends. CDR3 amino acids: CASSLASGDGNTIYF. CDR3 coding DNA: TGCGCCAGCAGCTTGGCCAGCGGGGACGGAAACACCATATATTTT.

This chain joins TRBV18 and TRBJ1-5; D is possibly TRBD1 (6 bases). The CDR3 totals 15 residues. CDR1 and CDR2 (germline): KGHSH, LQKENI. V shed 5 bases and J shed 0 bases, with 11 bases lying between them. The CDR3 coding sequence is TGTGCCAGCTCAGACAGGAAAAATAGCAATCAGCCCCAGCATTTT. As protein: CASSDRKNSNQPQHF. Based on the CDR3 plus reference TRBV18 and TRBJ1-5, the full variable domain is NAGVMQNPRHLVRRRGQEARLRCSPMKGHSHVYWYRQLPEEGLKFMVYLQKENIIDESGMPKERFSAEFPKEGPSILRIQQVVRGDSAAYFCASSDRKNSNQPQHFGDGTRLSIL.